Below, 18 T cell receptor beta chains from the same sample are listed, as sequenced in a study of blood T cell repertoires in COVID-19. Sequenced by immunoSEQ multiplex PCR; TCRdb stores in-frame clones only, minus some. Here the sample spans roughly 250,000 clones, about nine tenths being singletons. Sequenced sample: PBMCs or T cells enriched from blood (not recorded which). Receptor source: a middle-aged woman with acute COVID-19.

The table lists this clone with a count of one. The CDR3 region is CASSPLGQPEEYGYTF. In nucleotides, the CDR3 is TGTGCCAGCTCACCACTCGGACAGCCAGAAGAGTATGGCTACACCTTC. The genes are TRBV18 and TRBJ1-2; possible D gene TRBD1, 6 bases. CDR1 and CDR2 from the germline V gene are KGHSH and LQKENI. V gave up 1 base and J gave up 5 bases, with 17 bases separating them. CDR3 length equals 16 residues.

The gene calls are TRBV19 and TRBJ2-5; TRBD1 aligns across 9 bases. From germline, CDR1 is LNHDA and CDR2 SQIVND (reference sequence). Losses at the gene ends were 5 bases for V and 4 bases for J; bases not matched to a gene: 8. CDR3 length: 15 residues. The CDR3 region has the DNA TGTGCCAGTAGTGTTCCGGGACAGGGAGGAGAGACCCAGTACTTC. Translating it yields CASSVPGQGGETQYF.

This CDR3 reads CASSERIGLGTYEQYF. The CDR3, as DNA: TGTGCCAGCAGTGAAAGGATTGGACTAGGAACCTACGAGCAGTACTTC. J is TRBJ2-7 and V is TRBV6-1, with 7 bases matching TRBD2. Germline-derived CDR1 and CDR2 are MNHNS and SASEGT. V lost 2 bases to trimming and J lost 2 bases; unmatched junction nucleotides: 9. The CDR3 covers 16 residues.

V and J are TRBV7-2 and TRBJ2-7, with a weak D call TRBD1 (5 bases). The CDR3 spans 13 residues. The V end lost 6 bases, the J end lost 7 bases, and 16 bases lay between the germline ends. Per the germline V gene, CDR1 is SGHTA and CDR2 is FQGNSA. Here the CDR3 reads CASSLPNKGEQYF. In DNA, the CDR3 is TGTGCCAGCAGTTTACCCAACAAGGGGGAGCAGTACTTC.

The V and J genes are TRBV24-1 and TRBJ2-2; 10 bases line up with TRBD1. The CDR3 is 17 residues long. Germline V gene sequence: CDR1 KGHDR, CDR2 SFDVKD. Trimming cost V 4 bases and J 7 bases; bases outside gene matches: 11. The CDR3 sequence is CATSESPGQGTIGELFF. The CDR3 DNA is TGTGCCACCAGTGAATCTCCGGGACAGGGGACTATCGGGGAGCTGTTTTTT.

Notes on this clone: In this CDR3 the conserved last residue, phenylalanine or tryptophan, is missing, so a read error is likely. The chain links TRBV30 to TRBJ1-5; D may be TRBD1 (6 bases). The CDR3 extends over 13 amino acids. V was clipped by 2 bases and J by 3 bases, with 8 bases between them. CDR1 and CDR2 (germline): GTSNPN, SVGIG (reference sequence). The CDR3: CAWSSGDNQPQHL. The CDR3 coding sequence is TGTGCCTGGAGTTCAGGGGACAATCAGCCCCAGCATCTT.

V and J are TRBV13 and TRBJ2-7; TRBD2 matches at 11 bases. The germline gives CDR1 PRHDT, CDR2 FYEKMQ (reference sequence). Unmatched junction bases numbered 4, after V lost 0 bases and J lost 6 bases. The CDR3 runs 15 residues. DNA of the CDR3: TGTGCCAGCAGCTTAGGGCTAGCGGGAGGTGGCGAGCAGTACTTC. This codes for CASSLGLAGGGEQYF.

The rearrangement joins TRBV7-2 to TRBJ1-6; TRBD1 might be the D (5 bases). Trimming left V 3 bases short and J 7 bases short, with 16 bases between. CDR3 length equals 16 residues. Germline CDR1 SGHTA, CDR2 FQGNSA. The CDR3: CASSLQGVGSNSPLHF. CDR3 nucleotides: TGTGCCAGCAGCTTGCAAGGGGTAGGTTCCAATTCACCCCTCCACTTT. Looking up the rest from reference TRBV7-2 and TRBJ1-6 gives the full variable domain: GAGVSQSPSNKVTEKGKDVELRCDPISGHTALYWYRQSLGQGLEFLIYFQGNSAPDKSGLPSDRFSAERTGGSVSTLTIQRTQQEDSAVYLCASSLQGVGSNSPLHFGNGTRLTVT.

V is TRBV28 and J is TRBJ1-3, with 9 nucleotides matching TRBD1. Germline CDR1 and CDR2: MDHEN and SYDVKM. The V and J ends lost 3 bases and 4 bases, in that order; junction bases with no gene match: 13. The CDR3 is made up of 18 amino acids. This CDR3 is CASSFIGDRETYGNTIYF. DNA for the CDR3: TGTGCCAGCAGTTTCATCGGGGACAGGGAAACTTACGGAAACACCATATATTTT.

V usage is TRBV27 and J usage is TRBJ2-2; D gene uncertain. Between the trimmed V and J ends, which lost 2 bases and 1 base, there was a span of 8 bases. The CDR3 loop spans 15 amino acids. Germline V gene lookup returns CDR1 MNHEY and CDR2 SMNVEV (reference sequence). Written as DNA, the CDR3 is TGTGCCAGCAGTTTACGCAGACTGAACACCGGGGAGCTGTTTTTT. This encodes CASSLRRLNTGELFF.

The table lists this clone with a few counts. The chain has TRBV27 and TRBJ1-4; TRBD1 is a possible D gene (5 bases). V gave up 3 bases and J gave up 2 bases, with 7 bases separating them. CDR1 and CDR2 from the germline V gene are MNHEY and SMNVEV (reference sequence). CDR3 length: 14 amino acids. DNA for the CDR3: TGTGCCAGCAGTTTCCAGGGTACTAATGAAAAACTGTTTTTT. This encodes CASSFQGTNEKLFF.

The CDR3 region is CASSFGGGETQYF. For the CDR3, the DNA is TGTGCCAGCAGTTTTGGGGGAGGGGAGACCCAGTACTTC. This chain links TRBV28 with TRBJ2-5; 7 bases match TRBD2. CDR1 and CDR2 from the germline V gene are MDHEN and SYDVKM. The V gene end was trimmed by 3 bases and the J gene end by 5 bases; junction bases not matched to a gene: 3. The CDR3 extends over 13 amino acids.

The chain combines TRBV4-3 with TRBJ2-1; TRBD2 is a possible D gene (6 bases). The V end was cut by 0 bases, the J end by 2 bases, with 14 bases between. Germline V lookup: CDR1 LGHNA, CDR2 YSLEER. The CDR3 consists of 17 residues. CDR3 DNA sequence: TGCGCCAGCAGCCAAGATACGGGGGAGGTTCCCTACAATGAGCAGTTCTTC. Translated: CASSQDTGEVPYNEQFF.

This chain connects TRBV6-5 to TRBJ2-3; TRBD2 aligns across 9 bases. Germline assignment: CDR1 MNHEY and CDR2 SVGAGI. V shed 2 bases, J shed 1 base, and the junction held 1 base outside the gene matches. The CDR3 totals 15 residues. This chain's CDR3 is CASSYRTSGTDTQYF. For the CDR3, the DNA is TGTGCCAGCAGTTACAGGACTAGCGGCACAGATACGCAGTATTTT.

The chain has TRBV27 and TRBJ2-7; maybe TRBD1 (6 bases). The CDR3 consists of 14 residues. The V and J ends lost 6 bases and 7 bases respectively, with 19 bases between them. Germline V CDR1 and CDR2: MNHEY, SMNVEV (reference sequence). The CDR3 here is CASRFKQGSGEQYF. In nucleotides, the CDR3 is TGTGCCAGCAGATTCAAACAGGGATCTGGGGAGCAGTACTTC.

The rearrangement uses TRBV6-5 and TRBJ2-7; the D is unclear. V was shortened by 0 bases and J by 1 base, with 7 bases between the two germline ends. The length of the CDR3 is 14 residues. The germline gives CDR1 MNHEY, CDR2 SVGAGI. As DNA, the CDR3 is TGTGCCAGCAGTTACTCAGACAAATCCTACGAGCAGTACTTC. The encoded protein is CASSYSDKSYEQYF.

The rearrangement joins TRBV9 to TRBJ2-3, with D uncertain. CDR1 SGDLS and CDR2 YYNGEE come from the germline V gene. CDR3 length: 15 residues. Trimming removed 2 bases from V and 0 bases from J, with 10 bases in between. The CDR3 DNA is TGTGCCAGCAGCGTGACTCCCGCAAGCACAGATACGCAGTATTTT. This codes for CASSVTPASTDTQYF.

J is TRBJ2-7 and V is TRBV21-1; TRBD1, the D gene given by the table, was not confirmed from the DNA. TRBV21-1 is given as a pseudogene. The CDR3 length is 15 residues. The CDR3 bases are TGTGCCAGCAGCATAACAGGTAGCCCTTCCTACGAGCAGTACTTC. Amino acid sequence: CASSITGSPSYEQYF.